One and the same sample provided the 21 T cell receptor beta chains below, sequenced in a study of cytomegalovirus exposure and HLA in healthy donors. In the PCR, 60 Vbeta and 13 Jbeta primers were used. Profiled with immunoSEQ multiplex PCR; TCRdb holds only in-frame clones, not every one. The sample has about 61,000 clones; around 89% are singletons. What was sequenced was PBMCs. The receptors here all came from a man aged 25 to 45 in good health and CMV-seropositive.

This chain uses TRBV7-2 with TRBJ1-1; 8 nucleotides match TRBD1. The CDR3 runs 14 residues. J lost 4 bases, V lost 3 bases, and 4 bases had no gene match. CDR1 is SGHTA and CDR2 is FQGNSA in the germline V gene. The CDR3 nucleotides read TGTGCCAGCAGCTTCAATACAGGGGGCACTGAAGCTTTCTTT. Translated: CASSFNTGGTEAFF.

The chain uses TRBV6-5 and TRBJ2-1, with D tentatively TRBD1 (6 bases). CDR1 is MNHEY and CDR2 is SVGAGI in the germline V gene. Trimming shortened V by 4 bases and J by 10 bases, and 8 bases separated the two germline ends. CDR3 length: 11 residues. The CDR3 nucleotides are TGTGCCAGCAGTTCGACAGGAGAGCAGTTCTTC. Protein: CASSSTGEQFF.

The rearrangement links TRBV7-8 to TRBJ1-5; D not resolved. The V end lost 4 bases, the J end lost 4 bases, and 17 bases lay between the germline ends. This CDR3 region has 16 residues. CDR1 SGHVS and CDR2 FQNEAQ come from the germline V gene. The DNA of the CDR3 is TGTGCCAGCAGCTCCCGAGGGCCACCTATTAATCAGCCCCAGCATTTT. Protein: CASSSRGPPINQPQHF.

The chain joins TRBV7-2 to TRBJ2-3; a possible D gene is TRBD2 (5 bases). CDR3 size: 15 residues. Per germline, CDR1 SGHTA and CDR2 FQGNSA. V lost 6 bases and J 0 bases, leaving 13 bases between the germline ends. Here the CDR3 DNA reads TGTGCCAGCAGTATAGCGAGTTCTAGCACAGATACGCAGTATTTT. It yields the protein CASSIASSSTDTQYF.

DNA of the CDR3: TGTGCCAAGACTAGTGAGAACACCGGGGAGCTGTTTTTT. Translating gives CAKTSENTGELFF. The V call is TRBV2, the J call TRBJ2-2; tentatively, D is TRBD2 (6 bases). Germline V gives CDR1 SNHLY, CDR2 FYNNEI. The CDR3 has 13 residues. Trimming removed 10 bases from V and 1 base from J, with 10 bases in between.

The V call is TRBV30, the J call TRBJ1-2; D uncertain. The CDR3 covers 15 residues. Germline CDR1 GTSNPN, CDR2 SVGIG (reference sequence). The V end was cut by 0 bases, the J end by 6 bases, with 17 bases between. For the CDR3, the DNA is TGTGCCTGGAGTGTACAAAATTTTGCTCTTGATGGCTACACCTTC. It codes for CAWSVQNFALDGYTF.

This clone was detected once. V is TRBV27 and J is TRBJ1-3; 7 positions match TRBD1. V dropped 6 bases and J dropped 0; count of bases not matched to a gene: 5. The CDR3 spans 15 residues. Germline CDR1 MNHEY, CDR2 SMNVEV (reference sequence). CDR3 region: CASRLGQSSGNTIYF. The CDR3 DNA is TGTGCCAGCAGGCTGGGACAGAGCTCTGGAAACACCATATATTTT.

This clone appeared once. This chain links TRBV11-3 with TRBJ2-3, with D possibly being TRBD2 (5 bases). The germline V and J ends were trimmed by 5 bases and 4 bases, with 10 bases remaining between them. CDR1 is SGHNT, CDR2 YENEEA, per germline. The CDR3 has 13 amino acids. The CDR3 reads CASSLAGADTQYF. The CDR3 DNA follows: TGTGCCAGCAGCCTGGCGGGCGCAGATACGCAGTATTTT. The full variable domain, completed using reference TRBV11-3 and TRBJ2-3, is EAGVVQSPRYKIIEKKQPVAFWCNPISGHNTLYWYLQNLGQGPELLIRYENEEAVDDSQLPKDRFSAERLKGVDSTLKIQPAELGDSAVYLCASSLAGADTQYFGPGTRLTVL.

The chain has TRBV6-6 and TRBJ2-5; 10 positions agree with TRBD1. V lost 4 bases and J lost 1; bases outside the gene matches: 3. CDR3 length: 15 amino acids. Germline V gene data show CDR1 as MNHNY and CDR2 as SVGAGI (reference sequence). The chain's CDR3 is CASSWDRGAQETQYF. Written as DNA, the CDR3 is TGTGCCAGCAGTTGGGACAGGGGCGCCCAAGAGACCCAGTACTTC.

On this clone itself: At one boundary the junction diverges from the germline segment, which might be a read error. In the same sample, other DNA sequences code for this CDR3. The gene calls are TRBV12-5 and TRBJ1-2; D ambiguous. The germline CDR1 and CDR2 sequences are LGHNT and FRNRAP. The CDR3 loop spans 11 amino acids. This CDR3 reads CASGLQYGYTF. CDR3 nucleotide sequence: TGTGCTAGCGGTTTGCAATATGGCTACACCTTC.

The rearrangement joins TRBV7-8 to TRBJ1-1; possible D gene TRBD1, 5 bases. The CDR3 covers 13 residues. CDR1 is SGHVS and CDR2 is FQNEAQ in the germline V gene. V lost 5 bases and J 1 base, leaving 8 bases between the germline ends. The CDR3 loop is CASSPTGNTEAFF. In DNA form, the CDR3 reads TGTGCCAGCAGCCCCACAGGGAACACTGAAGCTTTCTTT. The whole variable domain, remainder taken from reference TRBV7-8 and TRBJ1-1, is GAGVSQSPRYKVAKRGQDVALRCDPISGHVSLFWYQQALGQGPEFLTYFQNEAQLDKSGLPSDRFFAERPEGSVSTLKIQRTQQEDSAVYLCASSPTGNTEAFFGQGTRLTVV.

The chain recombines TRBV2 with TRBJ2-7; a possible D gene is TRBD2 (5 bases). Germline V gives CDR1 SNHLY, CDR2 FYNNEI. V lost 5 bases and J lost 5, with 16 bases in between. CDR3 length: 14 amino acids. CDR3 sequence (DNA): TGTGCCAGCAGTCGGAGCCCGGGATTCAACGAGCAGTACTTC. It is translated as CASSRSPGFNEQYF.

This clone was counted once. The rearrangement links TRBV23-1 to TRBJ1-1; no firm D call. TRBV23-1 is reported as an ORF; its role is uncertain. The CDR3 spans 16 residues. Between the trimmed V and J ends, which lost 6 bases and 10 bases, there was a span of 27 bases. CDR3 region: CASSPAKGPAREGAFF. CDR3 nucleotides: TGCGCCAGCAGCCCCGCGAAAGGGCCCGCCCGTGAGGGAGCTTTCTTT.

The CDR3 is CASSPLAGGSNQPQHF. DNA of the CDR3: TGTGCCAGCAGCCCCTTGGCAGGGGGGAGCAATCAGCCCCAGCATTTT. The chain joins TRBV9 to TRBJ1-5, with TRBD1 matching over 7 bases. The germline V gene encodes CDR1 SGDLS and CDR2 YYNGEE. Germline trimming cut 4 bases from V and 1 base from J; bases unmatched to any gene: 8. The CDR3 loop spans 16 amino acids.

The CDR3 spells CASSSSGQGIYGYTF. The CDR3 nucleotides are TGTGCCAGCAGCTCATCGGGACAGGGGATCTATGGCTACACCTTC. The gene calls are TRBV5-5 and TRBJ1-2, with 10 bases matching TRBD1. With V trimmed by 3 bases and J by 4 bases, 6 bases remained unmatched. CDR3 length equals 15 residues. Looked up from germline, CDR1 is SGHKS and CDR2 is YYEKEE (reference sequence).

The chain uses TRBV7-9 and TRBJ1-5, with unresolved D. The CDR3 is made up of 12 amino acids. Trimming removed 6 bases from V and 5 bases from J, with 8 bases in between. Germline CDR1 is SEHNR and CDR2 is FQNEAQ (reference sequence). The CDR3 sequence: CASSVLDQPQHF. The CDR3, as DNA: TGTGCCAGCAGTGTTCTAGATCAGCCCCAGCATTTT.

The chain has TRBV18 and TRBJ1-2, with D tentatively TRBD1 (6 bases). CDR3 length equals 17 residues. Per the germline V gene, CDR1 is KGHSH and CDR2 is LQKENI. V lost 1 base and J lost 7, with 22 bases in between. The CDR3 reads CASSPLSGDGGIGGYTF. DNA of the CDR3: TGTGCCAGCTCACCACTTTCCGGGGATGGGGGCATTGGTGGCTACACCTTC.

V usage is TRBV4-1 and J usage is TRBJ2-1, with 11 positions matching TRBD2. J was trimmed by 9 bases and V by 2 bases; bases with no gene match: 12. The CDR3 loop spans 17 amino acids. The germline CDR1 and CDR2 sequences are MGHRA and YSYEKL. The CDR3 DNA reads TGCGCCAGCAGCCAAAAACAACTAGCGGGAGAGGACGGTGAGCAGTTCTTC. The encoded protein is CASSQKQLAGEDGEQFF.

The chain combines TRBV5-4 with TRBJ2-1, with TRBD2 matching over 12 bases. Germline CDR1 SGHNT, CDR2 YYREEE (reference sequence). Trimming at V came to 4 bases and at J to 4 bases, leaving 3 bases not matched to a gene. The CDR3 has 15 residues. CDR3 sequence reads: CASSPGTSGYNEQFF. As DNA, the CDR3 is TGTGCCAGCAGCCCAGGGACTAGCGGGTACAATGAGCAGTTCTTC.

This chain joins TRBV5-1 and TRBJ1-2; D unresolved. Germline CDR1 is SGHRS and CDR2 is YFSETQ. V lost 0 bases and J lost 2, with 8 bases in between. The CDR3 extends over 14 amino acids. The CDR3 loop is CASSLAQTNYGYTF. CDR3 DNA: TGCGCCAGCAGCTTGGCACAGACCAACTATGGCTACACCTTC.

This chain links TRBV18 with TRBJ1-3; D is possibly TRBD1 (5 bases). The V and J ends lost 4 bases and 0 bases respectively, with 10 bases between them. The CDR3 loop spans 15 amino acids. CDR1 is KGHSH and CDR2 is LQKENI in the germline V gene. The CDR3 region has the DNA TGTGCCAGCTCACTTGGACACGACTCTGGAAACACCATATATTTT. Amino acid sequence: CASSLGHDSGNTIYF.